Listed below are T cell receptor beta chains from one sample, sequenced in a study of circulating and synovial CD4+ cells in juvenile arthritis. This table comes from immunoSEQ multiplex PCR, and its TCRdb copy is limited to in-frame clones, with some not included. The data show 30,000 or so clones, nearly 95% seen once. Sequencing was carried out using CD4+ T cells from blood. Receptor source: a human donor with juvenile idiopathic arthritis. CDR3s include the opening cysteine and the closing phenylalanine or tryptophan. Each record gives: V gene, clone size, D gene, J gene, CDR3 DNA, CDR3 protein. D genes are given only for firm matches. For some rows the clone size is stated as once, few or many, or as a class when expanded; others skip it.

TRBV7-2,.,TRBD1,TRBJ2-7,TGTGCCAGCAGCCAACGGGACAGGGGGTACGAGCAGTACTTC,CASSQRDRGYEQYF
TRBV29-1,.,.,TRBJ1-6,TGCAGCGTTGAATCCGCAGGGGCAGGGCTTTCACCCCTCCACTTT,CSVESAGAGLSPLHF
TRBV15,once,TRBD1,TRBJ1-6,TGTGCCACCAGCAGAGGGACAGGGGATAATTCACCCCTCCACTTT,CATSRGTGDNSPLHF
TRBV14,.,.,TRBJ1-2,TGTGCCAGCAGCCAAGTCCCGGGGGGGGGAGCTGGCTACACCTTC,CASSQVPGGGAGYTF
TRBV7-2,.,TRBD2,TRBJ2-5,TGTGCCAGCAGCTTAGTTGATCGGGGAGGGGAGACCCAGTACTTC,CASSLVDRGGETQYF
TRBV18,.,TRBD1,TRBJ2-7,TGTGCCAGCTCACCTCAAAGACAGGGGAACTACGAGCAGTACTTC,CASSPQRQGNYEQYF
TRBV5-1,.,TRBD2,TRBJ2-2,TGCGCCAGCAGCTTGCGTGGGGGGGAGACCGGGGAGCTGTTTTTT,CASSLRGGETGELFF
TRBV2,.,TRBD2,TRBJ2-3,TGTGCCAGCAGTGCTGGGACTAGCAAGAAAACAGATACGCAGTATTTT,CASSAGTSKKTDTQYF
TRBV15,.,.,TRBJ2-3,TGTGCCACCAGCAGAGATGACATGGGACTCTACACAGATACGCAGTATTTT,CATSRDDMGLYTDTQYF
TRBV10-3,.,.,TRBJ1-6,TGTGCCATCAGTGAGTCACCCGCAGGAAATTCCCCCCTCCACTTT,CAISESPAGNSPLHF
TRBV27,once,TRBD1,TRBJ2-1,TGTGCCAGCAGATTTGACAGGGTGGTTGGAGAGCAGTTCTTC,CASRFDRVVGEQFF
TRBV29-1,few,.,TRBJ1-2,TGCAGCACCCGGGAGGGCTCCGGCTACACCTTC,CSTREGSGYTF
TRBV15,.,TRBD1,TRBJ2-7,TGTGCCACCAGCAGGCCGGGACAGGGCTCCTACGAGCAGTACTTC,CATSRPGQGSYEQYF
TRBV19,.,TRBD1,TRBJ1-5,TGTGCCAGTAGCATCGACAGGGCTAGCAATCAGCCCCAGCATTTT,CASSIDRASNQPQHF
TRBV14,.,.,TRBJ2-2,TGTGCCAGCAGGCTCCAGGGGACCGGGGAGCTGTTTTTT,CASRLQGTGELFF
TRBV28,.,.,TRBJ2-7,TGTGCCAGCAGTTACGGTGCGGGCGGAGATGTTAAGCAGTACTTC,CASSYGAGGDVKQYF
TRBV10-1,.,TRBD1,TRBJ2-7,TGCGCCAGCAGTGAGAACCGGGACAGGGGAGTAATTGCGTACGAGCAGTACTTC,CASSENRDRGVIAYEQYF
TRBV11-3,.,.,TRBJ2-7,TGTGCCAGCAGCTTAGAAGAGAGATACGAGCAGTACTTC,CASSLEERYEQYF
TRBV5-6,.,TRBD1,TRBJ1-1,TGTGCCAGCAGCTTGGTATCTGACAGGGGGAACACTGAAGCTTTCTTT,CASSLVSDRGNTEAFF
TRBV28,.,TRBD2,TRBJ2-1,TGTGCCAGCAGTTTATCGCGGGAGGGCGTTTTCGGATCCTACAATGAGCAGTTCTTC,CASSLSREGVFGSYNEQFF
TRBV7-3,.,.,TRBJ2-1,TGTGCCAGCAGCTTATCCCAGTGGGCCTACCGGCCTAATGAGCAGTTCTTC,CASSLSQWAYRPNEQFF
TRBV9,.,.,TRBJ2-2,TGTGCCAGCAGCGTGCGGCAGAACACCGGGGAGCTGTTTTTT,CASSVRQNTGELFF
TRBV2,.,TRBD1,TRBJ1-2,TGTGCCAGCAGTGAAGTGGGACAGACCCTTATCTATGGCTACACCTTC,CASSEVGQTLIYGYTF
TRBV2,few,TRBD1,TRBJ1-4,TGTGCCAGCAGGACCGGGACAGGGGATGAAAAACTGTTTTTT,CASRTGTGDEKLFF
TRBV5-8,.,TRBD1,TRBJ2-5,TGTGCCAGCAGCTTGGGACAGGGGGAGACCCAGTACTTC,CASSLGQGETQYF
TRBV7-9,.,.,TRBJ2-2,TGTGCCAGCAGTCTGGACGGGGAGAGCACCGGGGAGCTGTTTTTT,CASSLDGESTGELFF
TRBV5-1,.,.,TRBJ2-1,TGCGCCAGCAGCTTGGACGGCAATGAGCAGTTCTTC,CASSLDGNEQFF
TRBV27,.,.,TRBJ2-7,TGTGCCAGCAGTTTATATCTGACTGTACCTAACGAGCAGTACTTC,CASSLYLTVPNEQYF
TRBV7-3,.,TRBD1,TRBJ2-5,TGTGCCAGCAGCTTAACCGGGACAGGGGGCTTTGAGACCCAGTACTTC,CASSLTGTGGFETQYF
TRBV19,.,TRBD1,TRBJ1-5,TGTGCCAGTAGCGGCGGGGACAGGGACGGTAGCAATCAGCCCCAGCATTTT,CASSGGDRDGSNQPQHF
TRBV18,.,.,TRBJ2-7,TGTGCCAGCTCACAAAGAGGTAGGGGCTCCTACGAGCAGTACTTC,CASSQRGRGSYEQYF
TRBV6-6,few,.,TRBJ1-5,TGTGCCAGCAGTTCAGAGGGGCCCCAGCATTTT,CASSSEGPQHF
TRBV19,.,TRBD1,TRBJ2-7,TGTGCCAGTAGTAGAGGGGATCAGGGGGCGCCCTACGAGCAGTACTTC,CASSRGDQGAPYEQYF
TRBV30,.,.,TRBJ1-2,TGTGCCTGGATCCCGTCGGGGAAGGCCCCCAGGGGCTACACCTTC,CAWIPSGKAPRGYTF
TRBV4-1,.,.,TRBJ2-2,TGCGCCAGCAGCCAAGTCAGATACACCGGGGAGCTGTTTTTT,CASSQVRYTGELFF
TRBV28,.,.,TRBJ1-4,TGTGCCAGCAGTTTCCTTAATGAAAAACTGTTTTTT,CASSFLNEKLFF
TRBV11-1,.,.,TRBJ2-5,TGTGCCAGCAGCTTAGTGGCGCAGGTGCGAGAGACCCAGTACTTC,CASSLVAQVRETQYF
TRBV6-6,.,TRBD1,TRBJ1-5,TGTGCCACTAAGACAGGGTCTCAGCCCCAGCATTTT,CATKTGSQPQHF
TRBV5-1,.,TRBD1,TRBJ1-1,TGCGCCAGCAGCGATTTGTGGGACAGGGGTCAAAGGAAGGCTTTCTTT,CASSDLWDRGQRKAFF
TRBV5-1,.,.,TRBJ2-3,TGCGCCAGCAGCCCCAGGGCGCCCAGAGCAGATACGCAGTATTTT,CASSPRAPRADTQYF
TRBV4-2,.,.,TRBJ1-2,TGTGCCAGCAGCCAAGGCCCCCCTGGGGACACTAACTATGGCTACACCTTC,CASSQGPPGDTNYGYTF
TRBV5-1,.,.,TRBJ2-3,TGCGCCAGCAGGGACTCCCTTAGCACAGATACGCAGTATTTT,CASRDSLSTDTQYF
TRBV28,.,.,TRBJ2-1,TGTGCCAGCAGTCAAACGTTCGGCGGCTCCCGCTCCTACAATGAGCAGTTCTTC,CASSQTFGGSRSYNEQFF
TRBV6-6,.,.,TRBJ2-7,TGTGCCAGCAGCTCGCCTGGGAGTATCGGGGGCGAGCAGTACTTC,CASSSPGSIGGEQYF
TRBV7-8,.,.,TRBJ2-1,TGTGCCAGCAGCCCCCCAGGGGGGTACAATGAGCAGTTCTTC,CASSPPGGYNEQFF
TRBV7-9,.,TRBD2,TRBJ2-2,TGTGCCAGCAGGAGCGGGAGGGTTGATGGCGGGGAGCTGTTTTTT,CASRSGRVDGGELFF
TRBV5-4,.,TRBD1,TRBJ1-2,TGTGCCAGCACCCAGGGGGGAGCCGATGGCTACACCTTC,CASTQGGADGYTF
TRBV11-2,.,.,TRBJ2-1,TGTGCCAGCAGCTTAGGACAATACAATGAGCAGTTCTTC,CASSLGQYNEQFF
TRBV11-2,.,TRBD1,TRBJ1-2,TGTGCCAGCAGCTTCCGGTCACCGGGACAGGGTAACTATGGCTACACCTTC,CASSFRSPGQGNYGYTF
TRBV5-4,.,TRBD1,TRBJ2-7,TGTGCCAGCAGCTCCGGGACAGGGGGCTTAAGGTACTTC,CASSSGTGGLRYF